This T cell receptor (beta chain) was documented in a study of blood T cell repertoires in COVID-19. Background on the study: COVID-19 samples, acute and convalescent, were from the United States, Italy and Spain. In each case, the material was cDNA or gDNA derived from T cells, B-cell-depleted T cells, or PBMCs.

V shed 3 bases and J 5 bases; nucleotides not matched to a gene: 5. Germline values: CDR1 ENHRY, CDR2 SYGVKD. There are 14 residues in the CDR3. Methods used by the authors: Reference gene primers were amplified, and this amplification served to estimate nucleated cell counts. Generated by immunoSEQ multiplex PCR, the TCRdb table keeps only in-frame clones and is missing some. The V and J calls and clone size were taken over from that table, and D and trimming were inferred from the DNA. In the table there are over 85,000 clones, 75% to 90% of which are singletons. This clonotype originated in a human donor in a cohort sampled during active COVID-19. The sample taken for sequencing was peripheral blood. The chain links TRBV10-3 to TRBJ2-3; 7 bases agree with TRBD1. For the CDR3, the DNA is TGTGCCATCAGTGACCGACAGGGAGTAGATACGCAGTATTTT. Translated, it gives CAISDRQGVDTQYF.